The clone carrying this T cell receptor beta chain was recorded a few times. Its antigen is not identified. With 60 Vbeta and 13 Jbeta primers, the PCR was carried out. Clones were sequenced by immunoSEQ multiplex PCR, and TCRdb holds only the in-frame ones, with some missing. This table has 150,000 to 200,000 clones, 73% appearing once. This CDR3 region has 18 residues. Germline CDR1 SEHNR, CDR2 FQNEAQ (reference sequence). The data derive from a study of cytomegalovirus exposure and HLA in healthy donors. The wider study: Early on, a data release was issued that held 85 million to 95 million unique TCRs from HLA-typed donors. Notes on the study in general: Later work associated fewer than 20,000 TCR beta sequences with HLA alleles at 0.05 false discovery rate. 87-base-pair reads could not separate some V segments, including TRBV6-2 and TRBV6-3. Later on, analysis showed that most CMV-associated TCR beta chains appeared to be HLA-restricted.

This chain joins TRBV7-9 and TRBJ2-5, with 9 bases fitting TRBD2. The J call may be mistaken, given a closer DNA end match to TRBJ2-7. Sequenced sample: PBMCs. The TCR comes from a woman in her 30s in good health and CMV-seronegative. CDR3 protein: CASSLWGLGTSLAYEQYF. The DNA of the CDR3 is TGTGCCAGCAGCTTATGGGGCCTCGGGACTAGCCTGGCCTACGAGCAGTACTTC.